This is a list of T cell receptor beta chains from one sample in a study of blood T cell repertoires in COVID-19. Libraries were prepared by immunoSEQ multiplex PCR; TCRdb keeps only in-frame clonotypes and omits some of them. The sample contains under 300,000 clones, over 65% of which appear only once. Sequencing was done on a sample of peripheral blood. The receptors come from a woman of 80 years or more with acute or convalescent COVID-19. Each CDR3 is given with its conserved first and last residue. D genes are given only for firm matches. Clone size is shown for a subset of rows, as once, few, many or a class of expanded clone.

cdr3_aa: CASSLGGANYGYTF
cdr3_nt: TGTGCCAGCAGCCTGGGGGGGGCTAACTATGGCTACACCTTC
j_call: TRBJ1-2
v_call: TRBV7-6
clone_size: -
d_call: -

cdr3_aa: CASSLWLLAGETQYF
cdr3_nt: TGTGCCAGCAGCTTATGGTTGCTAGCCGGCGAGACCCAGTACTTC
j_call: TRBJ2-5
v_call: TRBV7-2
clone_size: -
d_call: -

cdr3_aa: CASNRDVTATNEKLFF
cdr3_nt: TGTGCCAGCAACAGGGACGTAACTGCAACTAATGAAAAACTGTTTTTT
j_call: TRBJ1-4
v_call: TRBV5-5
clone_size: -
d_call: -

cdr3_aa: CASTTGRETQYF
cdr3_nt: TGTGCCAGCACGACAGGGCGAGAGACCCAGTACTTC
j_call: TRBJ2-5
v_call: TRBV28
clone_size: -
d_call: TRBD1

cdr3_aa: CASGIAGGNHNEQFF
cdr3_nt: TGTGCCAGCGGCATAGCGGGAGGAAACCACAATGAGCAGTTCTTC
j_call: TRBJ2-1
v_call: TRBV6-5
clone_size: few
d_call: TRBD2

cdr3_aa: CASSLGLADYNEQFF
cdr3_nt: TGCGCCAGCAGCTTGGGACTAGCGGACTACAATGAGCAGTTCTTC
j_call: TRBJ2-1
v_call: TRBV5-1
clone_size: -
d_call: TRBD2

cdr3_aa: CASSPLWTGNQPQHF
cdr3_nt: TGTGCCAGTAGCCCACTATGGACAGGCAATCAGCCCCAGCATTTT
j_call: TRBJ1-5
v_call: TRBV19
clone_size: -
d_call: -

cdr3_aa: CASSYGGASNEQFF
cdr3_nt: TGTGCCAGCAGTTATGGCGGAGCTTCAAATGAGCAGTTCTTC
j_call: TRBJ2-1
v_call: TRBV6-5
clone_size: -
d_call: -

cdr3_aa: CAWSVRGITGELFF
cdr3_nt: TGTGCCTGGAGTGTACGAGGGATAACCGGGGAGCTGTTTTTT
j_call: TRBJ2-2
v_call: TRBV30
clone_size: -
d_call: -

cdr3_aa: CASSQRTGEGNTIYF
cdr3_nt: TGTGCCAGCAGCCAGCGGACAGGGGAAGGAAACACCATATATTTT
j_call: TRBJ1-3
v_call: TRBV5-6
clone_size: -
d_call: TRBD1

cdr3_aa: CSVGWDSRSPLHF
cdr3_nt: TGCAGCGTTGGATGGGACAGTCGATCACCCCTCCACTTT
j_call: TRBJ1-6
v_call: TRBV29-1
clone_size: -
d_call: TRBD1

cdr3_aa: CASSLDTGGPSTDTQYF
cdr3_nt: TGCGCCAGCAGCTTGGATACGGGGGGCCCTAGCACAGATACGCAGTATTTT
j_call: TRBJ2-3
v_call: TRBV5-1
clone_size: -
d_call: -

cdr3_aa: CASSSSGGLYNEQFF
cdr3_nt: TGTGCCAGCAGTTCGAGCGGGGGGCTCTACAATGAGCAGTTCTTC
j_call: TRBJ2-1
v_call: TRBV2
clone_size: -
d_call: TRBD2

cdr3_aa: CASSQVGGRVKYF
cdr3_nt: TGCGCCAGCAGCCAAGTGGGAGGCAGGGTTAAGTATTTT
j_call: TRBJ2-3
v_call: TRBV4-3
clone_size: -
d_call: -

cdr3_aa: CASSYLAGVTDTQYF
cdr3_nt: TGTGCCAGCAGTTACCTAGCGGGAGTTACAGATACGCAGTATTTT
j_call: TRBJ2-3
v_call: TRBV6-5
clone_size: few
d_call: TRBD2